This entry describes one T cell receptor beta chain. Cohort 3 recovery required two negative PCRs, clearance, or symptom resolution. This sample is drawn from a study of blood T cell repertoires in COVID-19. Assay: immunoSEQ multiplex PCR; the TCRdb copy retains only in-frame clones and omits some. The sample lists about 400,000 clones; 89% were seen once. Germline values: CDR1 MNHEY, CDR2 SVGAGI. V lost 6 bases and J lost 2, with 10 bases in between. CDR3 size: 13 residues. This TCR was recovered from a woman aged 25 to 39 who had recovered from COVID-19. The sample comprised PBMCs or T cells enriched from blood (not recorded which). The chain joins TRBV6-5 to TRBJ1-2; D not resolved. CDR3 protein: CASRSPTNYGYTF. The CDR3 DNA reads TGTGCCAGCAGATCACCCACAAACTATGGCTACACCTTC.